The 20 T cell receptor beta chains below were found in one sample sequenced in a study of blood T cell repertoires in COVID-19. The assay was immunoSEQ multiplex PCR, and TCRdb's table has in-frame clones only and misses some. Seen here are some 220,000 clones, 80% to 85% observed once, and the top ten hold 3% to 3.5%. The sample comprised peripheral blood. The receptors originated from a woman in her 30s who had recovered from COVID-19.

The rearrangement joins TRBV10-3 to TRBJ2-7, with D uncertain. In germline, CDR1 is ENHRY, CDR2 SYGVKD. The CDR3 sequence is 13 residues long. The CDR3: CAIQAVDSYEQYF. CDR3 in DNA: TGTGCGATCCAGGCAGTCGATTCCTACGAGCAGTACTTC.

The chain links TRBV7-6 to TRBJ2-1; D is possibly TRBD2 (6 bases). The CDR3 contains 16 residues. Germline CDR1 is SGHVS and CDR2 is FNYEAQ. V was clipped by 3 bases and J by 5 bases, with 17 bases between them. For the CDR3, the DNA is TGTGCCAGCAGCTTTCCCGGGGGAGCGGACAACAATGAGCAGTTCTTC. Residues: CASSFPGGADNNEQFF.

The chain uses TRBV7-9 and TRBJ1-5, with D perhaps TRBD1 (6 bases). V was cut by 2 bases and J by 1 base, with 15 bases left in between. Per germline, CDR1 SEHNR and CDR2 FQNEAQ (reference sequence). There are 17 residues in the CDR3. CDR3 sequence (DNA): TGTGCCAGCAGCTTAACTGGGGGCAAGGTGAGCAATCAGCCCCAGCATTTT. It specifies CASSLTGGKVSNQPQHF.

The gene calls are TRBV5-1 and TRBJ2-1, with 10 bases lining up with TRBD2. There are 16 residues in the CDR3. Germline V gene sequence: CDR1 SGHRS, CDR2 YFSETQ. Losses at the gene ends were 0 bases for V and 9 bases for J; bases not matched to a gene: 9. The CDR3 spells CASSLGPLAGASEQFF. The CDR3 DNA sequence: TGCGCCAGCAGCTTGGGACCCCTAGCGGGAGCTTCTGAGCAGTTCTTC.

The J gene is TRBJ2-1, the V gene TRBV9, with D possibly matching TRBD1 (7 bases). The V gene lost 6 bases and the J gene lost 6 bases, with 16 bases spanning the gap. CDR3 length: 14 residues. Germline values: CDR1 SGDLS, CDR2 YYNGEE. CDR3 loop: CASTPGQGGNEQFF. CDR3 sequence (DNA): TGTGCCAGCACCCCTGGGCAGGGGGGCAATGAGCAGTTCTTC.

The chain couples TRBV19 to TRBJ2-6; TRBD2 might be the D (6 bases). Germline CDR1 LNHDA, CDR2 SQIVND (reference sequence). This CDR3 spans 18 amino acids. Between the trimmed V and J ends, which lost 6 bases and 0 bases, there was a span of 18 bases. CDR3: CASSKIRLASSGANVLTF. CDR3 nucleotides: TGTGCCAGTAGCAAGATTCGGCTAGCGAGCTCTGGGGCCAACGTCCTGACTTTC.

There are a few counts of this clone. DNA of the CDR3: TGTGCCAGCAGTTTATTGGCAGGGGGCGCGGACTATGGCTACACCTTC. This gives the protein CASSLLAGGADYGYTF. V and J are TRBV28 and TRBJ1-2; 8 bases align to TRBD1. V dropped 1 base and J dropped 3; count of bases not matched to a gene: 7. The length of the CDR3 is 16 residues. CDR1 and CDR2 (germline): MDHEN, SYDVKM.

Note on this clone: A much larger clone lies one base from this, so it may be a read error. The chain joins TRBV18 to TRBJ2-6; D not resolved. CDR3 length equals 15 residues. In germline, CDR1 is KGHSH, CDR2 LQKENI. Trimming left V 4 bases short and J 0 bases short, with 7 bases between. The CDR3 coding sequence is TGTGCCAGCTCACAACAGAGCTCTGGGGCCAACGTCCTGACTTTC. Translation: CASSQQSSGANVLTF.

The gene calls are TRBV27 and TRBJ2-1; 9 bases fit TRBD2. J lost 9 bases, V lost 2 bases, and 8 bases had no gene match. The germline V gene encodes CDR1 MNHEY and CDR2 SMNVEV (reference sequence). The CDR3 runs to 15 residues. The CDR3 loop is CASSLASGIQAEQFF. Written as DNA, the CDR3 is TGTGCCAGCAGTTTAGCTAGCGGGATTCAGGCTGAGCAGTTCTTC.

The chain is built from TRBV10-3 and TRBJ1-2; tentative D call: TRBD1 (6 bases). The CDR3 covers 13 residues. From germline, CDR1 is ENHRY and CDR2 SYGVKD. V dropped 7 bases and J dropped 5 bases, with 14 bases sitting between them. The CDR3 reads CAITEQGHYGYTF. DNA of the CDR3: TGTGCCATCACGGAACAGGGCCATTATGGCTACACCTTC.

This clone has at least ten counts. CDR3 sequence reads: CASSHRGKGDGYTF. In DNA, the CDR3 is TGCGCCAGCAGCCACAGGGGAAAGGGCGATGGCTACACCTTC. The J gene is TRBJ1-2, the V gene TRBV4-1; maybe TRBD1 (6 bases). Germline CDR1 is MGHRA and CDR2 is YSYEKL. The CDR3 runs 14 residues. The V and J ends lost 3 bases and 6 bases respectively, with 14 bases between them.

This rearrangement joins TRBV11-2 to TRBJ2-7, with 7 bases matching TRBD2. CDR3 size: 14 residues. Germline-derived CDR1 and CDR2 are SGHAT and FQNNGV. V gave up 5 bases and J gave up 0 bases; unmatched junction bases: 4. Here the CDR3 reads CASSKGGSSYEQYF. CDR3 DNA: TGTGCCAGCAGCAAGGGCGGGAGCTCCTACGAGCAGTACTTC.

The CDR3 reads CASSVAGDGSTDTQYF. The DNA of the CDR3 is TGTGCCAGCAGCGTTGCGGGGGACGGTAGCACAGATACGCAGTATTTT. The V and J genes are TRBV9 and TRBJ2-3; 7 bases are shared with TRBD2. The CDR3 runs to 16 residues. V gave up 2 bases and J gave up 0 bases; unmatched junction bases: 6. CDR1 is SGDLS and CDR2 is YYNGEE in the germline V gene.

The chain carries TRBV3-1 (or the pseudogene TRBV3-2) and TRBJ1-1; 8 bases agree with TRBD1. V shed 3 bases, J shed 2 bases, and the junction held 5 bases outside the gene matches. The CDR3 sequence is 15 residues long. Germline assignment: CDR1 LGHDT and CDR2 YNNKEL (reference sequence). The DNA of the CDR3 is TGTGCCAGCAGCCATTCAGGGGGCGGTAACACTGAAGCTTTCTTT. Its protein is CASSHSGGGNTEAFF.

The chain carries TRBV6-2 or TRBV6-3 and TRBJ2-3; D remains ambiguous. This CDR3 contains 15 residues. CDR1 and CDR2 from the germline V gene are MNHEY and SVGEGT. The V and J ends lost 0 bases and 6 bases respectively, with 13 bases between them. The CDR3 DNA reads TGTGCCAGCAGTTACTCAGCCACTGCTCGGGATACGCAGTATTTT. Protein: CASSYSATARDTQYF.

The chain carries TRBV29-1 and TRBJ2-1; a possible D gene is TRBD2 (5 bases). This CDR3 is built from 12 residues. V lost 4 bases and J 7 bases, leaving 11 bases between the germline ends. The germline CDR1 and CDR2 sequences are SQVTM and ANQGSEA. Here the CDR3 reads CSVVETGNEQFF. CDR3 bases: TGCAGCGTTGTCGAGACGGGGAATGAGCAGTTCTTC.

This clone has a single count. The gene calls are TRBV24-1 and TRBJ2-2; perhaps TRBD1 as D (6 bases). V lost 5 bases to trimming and J lost 5 bases, with 14 bases between them. Germline loops: CDR1 KGHDR, CDR2 SFDVKD. The CDR3 runs 15 residues. CDR3 nucleotides: TGTGCCACCAGTGCCGATAAGGGGGTGACCGGGGAGCTGTTTTTT. It translates to CATSADKGVTGELFF.

This chain connects TRBV6-5 to TRBJ2-1; 10 bases are shared with TRBD2. Germline loops: CDR1 MNHEY, CDR2 SVGAGI. The CDR3 contains 15 residues. J lost 6 bases, V lost 7 bases, and 9 bases had no gene match. CDR3 region: CASKAMASGSNEQFF. The CDR3 nucleotides are TGTGCCAGCAAAGCGATGGCTAGCGGGAGCAATGAGCAGTTCTTC.

The CDR3 protein is CASSLTENYEQYF. The DNA of the CDR3 is TGTGCCAGCAGTCTGACAGAGAACTACGAGCAGTACTTC. The chain is built from TRBV28 and TRBJ2-7; TRBD1 might be the D (5 bases). CDR1 and CDR2 (germline): MDHEN, SYDVKM. The CDR3 spans 13 residues. Trimming took 5 bases from V and 3 from J, leaving 11 bases between them.

The chain has TRBV30 and TRBJ2-6; D might be TRBD2 (5 bases). V lost 2 bases and J 2 bases, leaving 10 bases between the germline ends. Germline CDR1 reads GTSNPN; CDR2 reads SVGIG (reference sequence). The CDR3 length is 15 residues. In DNA form, the CDR3 reads TGTGCCTGGAGTCGTCCGGGGACTGGGGCCAACGTCCTGACTTTC. Translating gives CAWSRPGTGANVLTF.